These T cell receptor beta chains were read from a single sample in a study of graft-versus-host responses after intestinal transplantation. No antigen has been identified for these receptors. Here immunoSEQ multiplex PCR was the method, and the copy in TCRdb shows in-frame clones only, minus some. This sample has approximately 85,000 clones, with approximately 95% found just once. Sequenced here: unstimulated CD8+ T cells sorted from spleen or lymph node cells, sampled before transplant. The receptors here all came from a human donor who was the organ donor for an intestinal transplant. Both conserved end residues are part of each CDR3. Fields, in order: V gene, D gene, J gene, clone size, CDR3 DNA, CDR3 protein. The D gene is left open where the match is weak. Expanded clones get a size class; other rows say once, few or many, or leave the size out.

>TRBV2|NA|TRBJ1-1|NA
TGTGCCAGCGGAAGGGGAGGCGAGAACACTGAAGCTTTCTTT
CASGRGGENTEAFF
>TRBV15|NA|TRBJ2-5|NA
TGTGCCACCAGCAGAGCCGGGTATCAAGAGACCCAGTACTTC
CATSRAGYQETQYF
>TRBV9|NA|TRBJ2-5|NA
TGTGCCAGCAGCCGAAGCGGTGAGACCCAGTACTTC
CASSRSGETQYF
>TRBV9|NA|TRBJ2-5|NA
TGTGCCAGCAGCCCTTTGACAGTCCCCCAAGAGACCCAGTACTTC
CASSPLTVPQETQYF
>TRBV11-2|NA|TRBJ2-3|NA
TGTGCCAGCAGCTTAGCGGTGAGCGCGTCAGGCACAGATACGCAGTATTTT
CASSLAVSASGTDTQYF
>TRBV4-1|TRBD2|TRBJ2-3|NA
TGCGCCAGCAGCCAAGGTCGGTTGGGGACTAGCGGCACAGATACGCAGTATTTT
CASSQGRLGTSGTDTQYF
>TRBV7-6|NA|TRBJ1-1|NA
TGTGCCAGCAGCGTGGGCAGCCTACTCATGAACACTGAAGCTTTCTTT
CASSVGSLLMNTEAFF
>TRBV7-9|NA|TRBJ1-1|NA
TGTGCCAGCAGCTTACATCCGGGATTGAACACTGAAGCTTTCTTT
CASSLHPGLNTEAFF
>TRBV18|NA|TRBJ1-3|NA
TGTGCCAGCTCACCCAGCCCCAGGGGCTCGGGAAACACCATATATTTT
CASSPSPRGSGNTIYF
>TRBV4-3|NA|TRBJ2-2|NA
TGCGCCAGCAGCCAACCCCCGGGCGGGGAGCTGTTTTTT
CASSQPPGGELFF
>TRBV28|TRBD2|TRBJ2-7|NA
TGTGCCAGCAGTTTCTGGCTAGCGGTATCCTACGAGCAGTACTTC
CASSFWLAVSYEQYF
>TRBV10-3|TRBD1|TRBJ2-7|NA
TGTGCCATGGGGTCAGACAGGGACTACGAGCAGTACTTC
CAMGSDRDYEQYF
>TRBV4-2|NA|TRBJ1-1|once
TGTGCCAGCGGTCGGGGGTTTACTGAAGCTTTCTTT
CASGRGFTEAFF
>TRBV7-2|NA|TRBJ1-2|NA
TGTGCCAGCAGCCCTAGGGGGGGGTTGGGCTATGGCTACACCTTC
CASSPRGGLGYGYTF
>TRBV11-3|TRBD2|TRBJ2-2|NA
TGTGCCAGCAGCGAAATTACTAGCGGGTACGGGGAGCTGTTTTTT
CASSEITSGYGELFF
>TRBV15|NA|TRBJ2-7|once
TGTGCCACCAGCAGAGATCTACGAACTAGCCCCTACGAGCAGTACTTC
CATSRDLRTSPYEQYF
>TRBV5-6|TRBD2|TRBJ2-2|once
TGTGCCAGCAGCCCTCTGCAGCGGGAGTTGGTCGGGGAGCTGTTTTTT
CASSPLQRELVGELFF
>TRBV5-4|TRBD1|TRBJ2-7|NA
TGTGCCAGCAGCGCCGGACAGGGGGCCTACGAGCAGTACTTC
CASSAGQGAYEQYF
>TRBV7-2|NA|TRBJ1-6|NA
TGTGCCAGCAGCTTACCCTTCTTGGGAGGCCATAATTCACCCCTCCACTTT
CASSLPFLGGHNSPLHF
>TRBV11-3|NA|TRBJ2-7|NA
TGTGCCAGCAGCCCAAGCGCAACCTACGAGCAGTACTTC
CASSPSATYEQYF
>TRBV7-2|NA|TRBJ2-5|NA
TGTGCCAGCAGCTTAGATGGGGGAGGTGTAGAGACCCAGTACTTC
CASSLDGGGVETQYF
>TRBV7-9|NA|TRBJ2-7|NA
TGTGCCAGCAGCTCGGGACTCTATTCCTACGAGCAGTACTTC
CASSSGLYSYEQYF
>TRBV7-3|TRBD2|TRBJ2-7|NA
TGTGCCAGCAGCTTAACGCCTAGCGGGATTTACGAGCAGTACTTC
CASSLTPSGIYEQYF
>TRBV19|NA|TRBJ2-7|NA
TGTGCCAGTAGTATTGGGGGGGCCCCCTACGAGCAGTACTTC
CASSIGGAPYEQYF
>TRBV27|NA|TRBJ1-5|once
TGTGCCAGCAGTCCCTTCGGGGTGCTTTCCCCCTATAGCAATCAGCCCCAGCATTTT
CASSPFGVLSPYSNQPQHF
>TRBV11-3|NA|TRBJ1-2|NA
TGTGCCAGCAGCCATGGGACAAGCTACACCTTC
CASSHGTSYTF
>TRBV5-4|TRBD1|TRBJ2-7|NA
TGTGCCAGCAGCCGGGACAGGGGACCGGGACCCTACGAGCAGTACTTC
CASSRDRGPGPYEQYF
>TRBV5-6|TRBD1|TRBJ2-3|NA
TGTGCCAGCAGCTTGGGGACAGGGGGAGTTGCAGATACGCAGTATTTT
CASSLGTGGVADTQYF
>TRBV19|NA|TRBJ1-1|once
TGTGCCAGTACGGAGGATGGGAGGAACACTGAAGCTTTCTTT
CASTEDGRNTEAFF
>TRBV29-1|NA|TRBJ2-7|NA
TGCAGCGTTGAGAAGGGAGTAGGTTACGAGCAGTACTTC
CSVEKGVGYEQYF
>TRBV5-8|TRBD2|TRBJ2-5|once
TGTGCCAGCAGCCCAGGACTAGCGGGAGGGCCGGTCCAAGAGACCCAGTACTTC
CASSPGLAGGPVQETQYF
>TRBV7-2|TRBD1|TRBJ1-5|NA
TGTGCCAGCAGCCCGACAGGGGGTCAGTATAGTCAGCCCCAGCATTTT
CASSPTGGQYSQPQHF
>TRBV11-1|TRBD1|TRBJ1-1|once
TGTGCCAGCAGCCCGGGACAGGGGTTGGCTTTCTTT
CASSPGQGLAFF
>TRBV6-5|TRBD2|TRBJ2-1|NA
TGTGCCAGCAGTTACCGACCTAGCGGGGGCAATGAGCAGTTCTTC
CASSYRPSGGNEQFF
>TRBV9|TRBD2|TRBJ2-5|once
TGTGCCAGCAGCCCCCCGACTAGCGGGGACGGGAAGACCCAGTACTTC
CASSPPTSGDGKTQYF
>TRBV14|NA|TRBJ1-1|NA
TGTGCCAGCAGCCAAGCGGGAGGGCCTGAAGCTTTCTTT
CASSQAGGPEAFF
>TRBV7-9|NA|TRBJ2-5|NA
TGTGCCAGCAGCCAGGACAGGGCGCTAGCGGGATATCGAAAGACCCAGTACTTC
CASSQDRALAGYRKTQYF
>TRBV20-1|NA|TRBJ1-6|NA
TGCAGTGCTAGATCGGTTCGGGCCCTCCACTTT
CSARSVRALHF
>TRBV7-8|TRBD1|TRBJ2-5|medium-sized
TGTGCCAGCAGCTTAGCCGGCCAGGGGGCGCGGGAGACCCAGTACTTC
CASSLAGQGARETQYF
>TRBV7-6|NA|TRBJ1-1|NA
TGTGCCAGCAGCTTAGGGACCCCGGACAGCCTTAGCACTGAAGCTTTCTTT
CASSLGTPDSLSTEAFF
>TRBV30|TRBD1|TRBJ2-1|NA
TGTGCCTGGAGTGGGGGACAGGGGAATGAGCAGTTCTTC
CAWSGGQGNEQFF
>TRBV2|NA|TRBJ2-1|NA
TGTGCCAGCAGGGGCATTGGCTGGAATGAGCAGTTCTTC
CASRGIGWNEQFF
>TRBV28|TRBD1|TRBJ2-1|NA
TGTGCCAGCAGTTCCGGGACAGGGTATCAAATAGAGCAGTTCTTC
CASSSGTGYQIEQFF
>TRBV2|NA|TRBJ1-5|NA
TGTGCCAGCAGCCCGGGGGTAGGTTCTTGGCCCCAGCATTTT
CASSPGVGSWPQHF